The 2 T cell receptor beta chains given below trace back to one sample, sequenced in a study of cytotoxic CD8 clonotypes in ibrutinib-treated CLL. Generated by immunoSEQ multiplex PCR, the TCRdb table keeps only in-frame clones and is missing some. The sample consists of tens of thousands of clones, roughly 83% of them appearing once. Sequencing used PBMCs, obtained after 12 months of ibrutinib treatment. The receptors come from a human donor with chronic lymphocytic leukemia.

The gene calls are TRBV1 and TRBJ1-6. TRBV1 is annotated as a pseudogene. The CDR3 runs 15 residues. This CDR3 reads CTSSSRSSYNSPLHF. As DNA, the CDR3 is TGCACCAGCAGTTCCCGGAGCTCCTATAATTCACCCCTCCACTTT.

In its sample, this clone was seen many times. The V gene is TRBV7-2, the J gene TRBJ2-5; D gene ambiguous. Germline V CDR1 and CDR2: SGHTA, FQGNSA. Trimming stripped 1 base from V and 4 bases from J, with 7 bases between. The CDR3 extends over 13 amino acids. CDR3 residues: CASSLGSAETQYF. CDR3 in DNA: TGTGCCAGCAGCTTAGGGTCAGCAGAGACCCAGTACTTC.